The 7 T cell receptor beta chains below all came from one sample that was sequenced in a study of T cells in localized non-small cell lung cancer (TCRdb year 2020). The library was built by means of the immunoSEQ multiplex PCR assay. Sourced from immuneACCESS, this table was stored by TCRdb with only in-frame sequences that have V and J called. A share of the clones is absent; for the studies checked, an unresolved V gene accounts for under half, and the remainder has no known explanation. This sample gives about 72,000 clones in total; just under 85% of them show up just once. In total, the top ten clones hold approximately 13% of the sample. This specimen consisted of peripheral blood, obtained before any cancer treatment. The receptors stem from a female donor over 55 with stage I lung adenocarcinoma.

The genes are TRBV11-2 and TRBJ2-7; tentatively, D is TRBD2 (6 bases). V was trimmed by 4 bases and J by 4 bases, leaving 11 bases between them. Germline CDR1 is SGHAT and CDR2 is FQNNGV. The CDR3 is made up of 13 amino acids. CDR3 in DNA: TGTGCCAGCAGCTCCCGGACTACTTACGAGCAGTACTTC. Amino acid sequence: CASSSRTTYEQYF.

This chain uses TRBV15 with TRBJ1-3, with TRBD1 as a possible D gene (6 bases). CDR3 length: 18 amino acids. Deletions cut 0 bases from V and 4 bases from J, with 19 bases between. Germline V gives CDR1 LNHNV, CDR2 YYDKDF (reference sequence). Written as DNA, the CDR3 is TGTGCCACCAGCAGAGATGGAGTCGGGGGGCTCGGAGGAAACACCATATATTTT. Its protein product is CATSRDGVGGLGGNTIYF.

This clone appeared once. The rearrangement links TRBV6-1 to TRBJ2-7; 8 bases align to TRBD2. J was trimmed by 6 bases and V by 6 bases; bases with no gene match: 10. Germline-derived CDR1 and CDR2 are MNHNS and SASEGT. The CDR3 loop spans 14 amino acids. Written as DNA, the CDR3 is TGTGCCAGCAGGGACGGGAGGGCATCAGGCGAGCAGTACTTC. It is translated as CASRDGRASGEQYF.

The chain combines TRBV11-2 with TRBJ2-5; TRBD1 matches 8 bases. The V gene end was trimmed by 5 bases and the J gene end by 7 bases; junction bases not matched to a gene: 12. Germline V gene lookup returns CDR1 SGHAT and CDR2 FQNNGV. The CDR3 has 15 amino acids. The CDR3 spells CASSTNHGQGMTQYF. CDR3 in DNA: TGTGCCAGCAGCACAAACCATGGACAGGGAATGACCCAGTACTTC.

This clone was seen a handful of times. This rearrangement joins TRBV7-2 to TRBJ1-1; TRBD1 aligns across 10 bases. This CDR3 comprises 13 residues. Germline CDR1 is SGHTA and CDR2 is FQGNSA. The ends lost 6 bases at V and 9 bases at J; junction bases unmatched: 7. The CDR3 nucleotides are TGTGCCAGCAGTTACCCAGACAGGGGGCAAGCTTTCTTT. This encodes CASSYPDRGQAFF.

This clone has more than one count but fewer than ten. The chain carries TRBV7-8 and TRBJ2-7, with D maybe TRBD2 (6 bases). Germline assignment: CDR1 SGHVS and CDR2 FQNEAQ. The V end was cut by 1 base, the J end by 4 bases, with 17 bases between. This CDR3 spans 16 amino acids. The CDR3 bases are TGTGCCAGCAGCTTAGTAGTTGGGGGACTCCTTTACGAGCAGTACTTC. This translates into CASSLVVGGLLYEQYF.

CDR3 DNA sequence: TGCGCCAGCAGCTTGAGGTACGGTTCCTACAATGAGCAGTTCTTC. Protein sequence: CASSLRYGSYNEQFF. The chain employs TRBV5-1 and TRBJ2-1; D call uncertain. The V gene's germline CDR1 is SGHRS and CDR2 YFSETQ. Deletions cut 1 base from V and 1 base from J, with 9 bases between. CDR3 length equals 15 residues. The full variable domain, rest sourced from reference TRBV5-1 and TRBJ2-1, is KAGVTQTPRYLIKTRGQQVTLSCSPISGHRSVSWYQQTPGQGLQFLFEYFSETQRNKGNFPGRFSGRQFSNSRSEMNVSTLELGDSALYLCASSLRYGSYNEQFFGPGTRLTVL.